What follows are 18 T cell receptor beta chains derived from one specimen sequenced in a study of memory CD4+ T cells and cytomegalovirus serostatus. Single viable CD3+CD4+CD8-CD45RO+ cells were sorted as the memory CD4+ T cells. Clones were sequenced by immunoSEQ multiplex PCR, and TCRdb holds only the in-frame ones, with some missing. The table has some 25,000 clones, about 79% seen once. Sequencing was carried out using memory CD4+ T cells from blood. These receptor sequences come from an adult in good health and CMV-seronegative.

CDR3 sequence: CASSLAPSNEQFF. The CDR3 DNA reads as TGTGCCAGCAGCTTAGCGCCCTCAAATGAGCAGTTCTTC. The chain couples TRBV7-2 to TRBJ2-1; D is unclear. The germline gives CDR1 SGHTA, CDR2 FQGNSA. This CDR3 has 13 amino acids. V dropped 0 bases and J dropped 7 bases, with 7 bases sitting between them.

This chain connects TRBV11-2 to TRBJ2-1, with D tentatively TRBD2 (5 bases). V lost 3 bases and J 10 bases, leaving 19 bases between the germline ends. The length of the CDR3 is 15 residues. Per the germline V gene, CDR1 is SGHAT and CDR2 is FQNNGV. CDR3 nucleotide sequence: TGTGCCAGCAGCTTCACTAGGGCGAAATTAGGGGAGCAGTTCTTC. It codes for CASSFTRAKLGEQFF.

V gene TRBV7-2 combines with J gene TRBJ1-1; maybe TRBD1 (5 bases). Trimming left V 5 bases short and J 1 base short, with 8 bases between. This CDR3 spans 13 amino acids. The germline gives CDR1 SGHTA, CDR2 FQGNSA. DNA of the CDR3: TGTGCCAGCAGCCCCGGACAGAACACTGAAGCTTTCTTT. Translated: CASSPGQNTEAFF.

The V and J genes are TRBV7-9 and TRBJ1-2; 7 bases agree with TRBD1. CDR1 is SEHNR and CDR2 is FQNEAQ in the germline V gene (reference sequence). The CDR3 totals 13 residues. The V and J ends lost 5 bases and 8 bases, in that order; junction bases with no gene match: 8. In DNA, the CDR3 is TGTGCCAGCAGCCGGGACAGCTATAAGGGCTACACCTTC. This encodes CASSRDSYKGYTF.

CDR3 DNA sequence: TGTGCCAGCAGTCGCCTCCGAAAGGACGAAAACATTCAGTACTTC. Translated, it gives CASSRLRKDENIQYF. The rearrangement uses TRBV7-9 and TRBJ2-4; D uncertain. V was clipped by 6 bases and J by 5 bases, with 17 bases between them. This CDR3 contains 15 residues. CDR1 is SEHNR, CDR2 FQNEAQ, per germline (reference sequence).

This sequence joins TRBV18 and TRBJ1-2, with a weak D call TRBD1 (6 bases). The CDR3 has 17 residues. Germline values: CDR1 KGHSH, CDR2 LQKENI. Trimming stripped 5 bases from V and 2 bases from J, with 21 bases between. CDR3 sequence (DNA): TGTGCCAGCTCAGGGCGGTTATTGGACAGTTCCAACTATGGCTACACCTTC. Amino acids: CASSGRLLDSSNYGYTF.

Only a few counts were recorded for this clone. The CDR3 protein is CSGLNTEAFF. CDR3 sequence (DNA): TGCAGCGGCTTGAACACTGAAGCTTTCTTT. The chain joins TRBV29-1 to TRBJ1-1; no definite D call. From germline, CDR1 is SQVTM and CDR2 ANQGSEA. Trimming shortened V by 7 bases and J by 0 bases, and 3 bases separated the two germline ends. The CDR3 is 10 amino acids. The full variable domain, its missing parts supplied by reference TRBV29-1 and TRBJ1-1, is SAVISQKPSRDICQRGTSLTIQCQVDSQVTMMFWYRQQPGQSLTLIATANQGSEATYESGFVIDKFPISRPNLTFSTLTVSNMSPEDSSIYLCSGLNTEAFFGQGTRLTVV.

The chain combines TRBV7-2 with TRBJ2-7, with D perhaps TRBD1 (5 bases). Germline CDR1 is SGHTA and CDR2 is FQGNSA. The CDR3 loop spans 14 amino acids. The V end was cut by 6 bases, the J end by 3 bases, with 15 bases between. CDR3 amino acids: CASSSGQWSYEQYF. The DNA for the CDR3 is TGTGCCAGCAGTTCAGGACAATGGAGCTACGAGCAGTACTTC. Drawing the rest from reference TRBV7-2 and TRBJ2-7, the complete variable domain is GAGVSQSPSNKVTEKGKDVELRCDPISGHTALYWYRQSLGQGLEFLIYFQGNSAPDKSGLPSDRFSAERTGGSVSTLTIQRTQQEDSAVYLCASSSGQWSYEQYFGPGTRLTVT.

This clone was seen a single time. The chain's CDR3 is CASFGRDNYEQYF. The CDR3 DNA follows: TGTGCCAGCTTCGGCAGGGACAACTACGAGCAGTACTTC. The rearrangement uses TRBV28 and TRBJ2-7; D might be TRBD1 (6 bases). The V end was cut by 8 bases, the J end by 3 bases, with 14 bases between. The CDR3 sequence is 13 residues long. Germline values: CDR1 MDHEN, CDR2 SYDVKM.

The CDR3 protein is CAGRQGTPGELFF. The CDR3 bases are TGTGCCGGAAGACAGGGGACCCCCGGGGAGCTGTTTTTT. The rearrangement links TRBV6-6 to TRBJ2-2, with 8 nucleotides matching TRBD1. The trim removed 11 bases at V and 6 bases at J, leaving 8 bases unmatched. Germline assignment: CDR1 MNHNY and CDR2 SVGAGI (reference sequence). The CDR3 runs to 13 residues.

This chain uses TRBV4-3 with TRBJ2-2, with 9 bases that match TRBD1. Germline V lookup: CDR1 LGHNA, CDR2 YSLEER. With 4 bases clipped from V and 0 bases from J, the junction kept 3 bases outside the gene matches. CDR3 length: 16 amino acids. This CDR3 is CASSRGTGPNTGELFF. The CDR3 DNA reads TGCGCCAGCAGCCGAGGGACAGGGCCGAACACCGGGGAGCTGTTTTTT.

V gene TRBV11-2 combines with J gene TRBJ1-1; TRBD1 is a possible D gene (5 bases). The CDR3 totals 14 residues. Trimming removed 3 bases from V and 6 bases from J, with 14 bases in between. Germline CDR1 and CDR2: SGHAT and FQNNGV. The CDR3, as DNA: TGTGCCAGCAGCTTCACCGGGGCTCTGTCTGAAGCTTTCTTT. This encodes CASSFTGALSEAFF.

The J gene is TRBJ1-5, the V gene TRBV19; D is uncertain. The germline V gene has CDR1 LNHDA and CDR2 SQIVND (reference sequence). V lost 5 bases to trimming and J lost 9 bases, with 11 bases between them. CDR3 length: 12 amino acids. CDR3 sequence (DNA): TGTGCCAGTAGTGTCGTTGTAGGGCCCCAGCATTTT. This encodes CASSVVVGPQHF.

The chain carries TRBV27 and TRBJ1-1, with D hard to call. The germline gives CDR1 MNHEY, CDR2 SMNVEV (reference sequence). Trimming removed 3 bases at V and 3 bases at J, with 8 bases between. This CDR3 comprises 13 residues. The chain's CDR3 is CASSFPDYTEAFF. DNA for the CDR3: TGTGCCAGCAGTTTCCCCGACTACACTGAAGCTTTCTTT.

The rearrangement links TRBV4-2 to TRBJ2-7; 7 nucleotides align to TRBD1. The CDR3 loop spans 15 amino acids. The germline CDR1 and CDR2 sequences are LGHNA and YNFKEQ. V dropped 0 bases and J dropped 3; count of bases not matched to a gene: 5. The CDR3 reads CASSQDGDSLYEQYF. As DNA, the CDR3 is TGTGCCAGCAGCCAAGATGGGGACAGCCTCTACGAGCAGTACTTC.

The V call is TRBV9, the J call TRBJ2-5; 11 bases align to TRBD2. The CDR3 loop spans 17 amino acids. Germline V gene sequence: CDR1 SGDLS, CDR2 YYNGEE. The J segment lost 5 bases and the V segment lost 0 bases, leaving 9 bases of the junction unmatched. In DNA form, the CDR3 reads TGTGCCAGCAGCGTAGGTGATAGCGGGGGGGCTGGGGAGACCCAGTACTTC. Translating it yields CASSVGDSGGAGETQYF. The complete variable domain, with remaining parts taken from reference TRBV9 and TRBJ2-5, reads DSGVTQTPKHLITATGQRVTLRCSPRSGDLSVYWYQQSLDQGLQFLIQYYNGEERAKGNILERFSAQQFPDLHSELNLSSLELGDSALYFCASSVGDSGGAGETQYFGPGTRLLVL.

The DNA for the CDR3 is TGTGCCAGCAGTTACTCGCAACTAGCAGAAGCTTTCTTT. Its protein product is CASSYSQLAEAFF. This rearrangement joins TRBV6-5 to TRBJ1-1; D remains unclear. V was clipped by 0 bases and J by 8 bases, with 10 bases between them. Germline V gives CDR1 MNHEY, CDR2 SVGAGI. The CDR3 consists of 13 residues.

The CDR3 sequence: CASSSPGLESPGELFF. CDR3 in DNA: TGTGCCAGCAGCTCACCGGGACTAGAATCCCCCGGGGAGCTGTTTTTT. The chain combines TRBV5-4 with TRBJ2-2; 8 positions match TRBD2. The CDR3 contains 16 residues. V was pared by 3 bases and J by 6 bases, with 10 bases of the junction left unmatched. Germline CDR1 and CDR2: SGHNT and YYREEE (reference sequence).